This paragraph reports one T cell receptor beta chain. What this receptor recognizes is not known. No much larger clone exists at a distance of one base, and base qualities are not known. Using the deep immunoSEQ assay, TCR CDR3 regions were amplified from genomic DNA by multiplex PCR. For each cell subset, the extracted genomic DNA was distributed evenly across all wells of several immunoSEQ 96-well plates, and each plate served as one replicate. Each replicate PCR for sorted subsets received about 180 ng genomic DNA, equal to about 30,000 T cell genomes. Purified libraries were quantified with a Qubit 3.0 fluorometer, sized on a Bioanalyzer 2100, and re-quantified with the KAPA Library Quantification kit. Every immunoSEQ 96-well plate was sequenced on a separate single-read 150-cycle Illumina NextSeq 550 flow cell. The original methods were these. Because the immunoSEQ output included only junctional sequences and no quality scores, the filtering could not be the same as the filtering used for full-length reads. Sequences were annotated with PyIR, a Python wrapper for IgBLAST v1.9, and V/J genes and CDR3 were assigned using IMGT germline references. Reads were removed for weak V/J assignments (E-value above 1e-6), missing CDR3, stop codons, out-of-frame junctions, or ambiguous translated residues. V3J clonotypes were defined by identical inferred V gene, J gene, and CDR3 amino acid sequence. Percentage overlap between repertoires was computed as shared unique clonotypes divided by the size of the smaller repertoire. Repertoire richness was assessed with RTK rarefaction, the Chao1 estimator, and Recon v2.1 estimates of unobserved clonotypes. Generation probabilities for all TCRbeta clonotypes obtained by the gDNA method from a handful of donors were computed using OLGA. TCRdb carries this immuneACCESS record with in-frame sequences only. Its versions omit some clonotypes, under half of them owing to an unresolved V gene in the studies checked, with the rest unexplained. The V and J calls and clone size come from that table; D and trimming were worked out from the DNA. Here the sample has about 1.5 million clones; around 98% occur a single time. The ten largest clones capture less than 0.55% of the sample.

Sequences SGHAT (CDR1) and FQNNGV (CDR2) are obtained from the germline V gene. V is reduced by 5 bases and J by 8 bases, leaving a spacing of 16 bases between them. The CDR3 measures 14 amino acids from cysteine to phenylalanine. Only CDR3 DNA is held: 42 bases, read in frame from base 1. The data derive from a study of shared clonotypes between healthy human individuals (TCRdb year 2020). Regarding the study in general: A couple of women and a few men aged 18 to 49 years were included in the cohort. Leukapheresis yielded between about 0.94 and 10 billion PBMCs per donor. For each donor, CD4 naive and CD4 memory were each given three plates, CD8 naive was given two plates, and CD8 memory was given one plate. To estimate repertoire size and how much clonotype sharing occurs between individuals, the study deeply sequenced the blood TCR repertoires of several healthy adults. To increase sequencing depth and limit assay-specific biases, TCR repertoire library preparation and sequencing were carried out by different laboratories using diverse techniques. Overall results and qualifications from the work: About 5% of naive CD4, roughly 3.6% of naive CD8, 2.3% of memory CD4, and less than 0.45% of memory CD8 clonotypes were shared across a few donors. Estimated clonotype richness was generally larger for naive than for memory subsets. Based on pairwise subsampling, the degree of clonotype sharing among donors was expected to be affected by sequencing depth. Sampling was restricted to blood, and TCR repertoires in tissues likely differ from the TCR repertoires found in blood. Because the study included a small number of donors, the genetic and exposure-history diversity represented was limited. Compared with non-shared clonotypes, the clonotypes found in all four sorted-subset donors had higher generation probabilities. Rarefaction of sorted-subset datasets indicated incomplete sequencing despite the large sequencing depth.

Donors were healthy HIV-negative adults with no recently reported acute infections or vaccinations. Only Caucasian adults living in Nashville, Tennessee, USA were represented among the donors. CD4+ T cells were enriched through magnetic negative selection, after which naive cells were positively selected on CD45RA and the remaining negative fraction served as the memory subset. Blood was obtained by leukapheresis, after which PBMCs were separated by Ficoll-Histopaque density gradient centrifugation and cryopreserved in liquid nitrogen vapor phase. Analytical flow cytometry was used to check the purity and quantity of every magnetically sorted T cell population. Each sorted fraction had its genomic DNA isolated and then quantified by UV absorbance on a Nanodrop 2000c.

The chain is encoded by TRBV11-2 joined to TRBJ2-1; tentative D gene TRBD1, with 6 bases matching. This TCR derives from a man in his thirties or forties in good health. Sequencing input: naive CD4+ T cells sorted from blood. The cell subset or site tag for this specimen amounts to: CD45RA+ positively selected. The DNA reads as follows: TGTGCCAGCAGCCGCGGCGCAGGGGTCTATGAGCAGTTCTTC. It codes for CASSRGAGVYEQFF.